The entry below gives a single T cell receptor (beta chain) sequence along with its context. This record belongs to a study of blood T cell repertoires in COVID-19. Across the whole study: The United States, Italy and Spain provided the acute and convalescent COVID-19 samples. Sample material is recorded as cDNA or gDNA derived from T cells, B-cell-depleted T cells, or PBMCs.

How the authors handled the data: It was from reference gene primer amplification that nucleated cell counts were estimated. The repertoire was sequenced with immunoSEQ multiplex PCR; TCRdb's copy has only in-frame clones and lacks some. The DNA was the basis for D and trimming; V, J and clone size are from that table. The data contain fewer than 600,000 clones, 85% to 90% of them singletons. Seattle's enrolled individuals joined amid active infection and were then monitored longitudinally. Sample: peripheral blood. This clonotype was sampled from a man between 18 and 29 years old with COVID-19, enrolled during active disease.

The CDR3 loop is CASSDPGTGVNEQFF. The DNA of the CDR3 is TGTGCCAGCAGTGACCCCGGGACAGGGGTTAATGAGCAGTTCTTC. This sequence joins TRBV25-1 and TRBJ2-1, with 10 positions matching TRBD1. CDR1 and CDR2 (germline): MGHDK, SYGVNS. J was trimmed by 7 bases and V by 3 bases; bases with no gene match: 6. The length of the CDR3 is 15 residues. The full variable domain, in which reference TRBV25-1 and TRBJ2-1 provide the parts outside the CDR3, is EADIYQTPRYLVIGTGKKITLECSQTMGHDKMYWYQQDPGMELHLIHYSYGVNSTEKGDLSSESTVSRIRTEHFPLTLESARPSHTSQYLCASSDPGTGVNEQFFGPGTRLTVL.